The 28 T cell receptor beta chains below were found in one sample sequenced in a study of blood T cell repertoires in COVID-19. Data came from immunoSEQ multiplex PCR; TCRdb stores just in-frame clones and leaves some out. The sample shows 120,000 or so clones, about 74% of them seen only once. What was sequenced was peripheral blood. These receptors all stem from a man between 65 and 85 years old with acute or convalescent COVID-19.

Comment on this clone: Other DNA variants within this sample encode the same CDR3. CDR3: CASSIGLAGVNEQYF. In DNA, the CDR3 is TGTGCCAGTAGTATCGGACTAGCGGGAGTCAACGAGCAGTACTTC. V and J are TRBV19 and TRBJ2-7; 13 bases agree with TRBD2. This CDR3 has 15 residues. Germline values: CDR1 LNHDA, CDR2 SQIVND (reference sequence). The V gene end was trimmed by 3 bases and the J gene end by 5 bases; junction bases not matched to a gene: 4.

The V gene is TRBV27, the J gene TRBJ1-5; TRBD1 agrees at 8 bases. CDR3 size: 17 residues. Germline V gene data show CDR1 as MNHEY and CDR2 as SMNVEV (reference sequence). V lost 4 bases, J lost 1 base, and 9 bases stayed unmatched. CDR3 protein: CASSSGQGGGSNQPQHF. The CDR3 nucleotides are TGTGCCAGCAGTTCAGGACAGGGAGGTGGGAGCAATCAGCCCCAGCATTTT.

The V call is TRBV7-3, the J call TRBJ1-1; D may be TRBD1 (6 bases). Trimming pared 5 bases from V and 8 bases from J, leaving 15 bases between. CDR1 and CDR2 from the germline V gene are SGHTA and FQGTGA. The CDR3 has 13 amino acids. The CDR3 DNA sequence: TGTGCCAGCAGCCAAAACGACAGGTCCGAAGCTTTCTTT. It encodes CASSQNDRSEAFF.

V and J are TRBV9 and TRBJ2-7; D possibly corresponds to TRBD2 (5 bases). CDR3 length equals 14 residues. CDR1 is SGDLS, CDR2 YYNGEE, per germline. The V and J ends lost 4 bases and 3 bases respectively, with 14 bases between them. CDR3 residues: CASSPEGSYYEQYF. The CDR3 nucleotides are TGTGCCAGCAGCCCAGAGGGCAGTTACTACGAGCAGTACTTC.

The rearrangement uses TRBV13 and TRBJ2-5; D not resolved. The V gene's germline CDR1 is PRHDT and CDR2 FYEKMQ (reference sequence). Trimming pared 0 bases from V and 5 bases from J, leaving 16 bases between. The CDR3 runs 16 residues. The CDR3 is CASSLGRGGGLETQYF. The CDR3 region has the DNA TGTGCCAGCAGCTTAGGCCGAGGTGGTGGCCTGGAGACCCAGTACTTC.

The J gene is TRBJ1-1, the V gene TRBV10-3; D is unresolved. The V and J ends lost 4 bases and 0 bases respectively, with 6 bases between them. Germline CDR1 and CDR2: ENHRY and SYGVKD. The CDR3 runs to 13 residues. Written as DNA, the CDR3 is TGTGCCATCAGTGCAGGAATGAACACTGAAGCTTTCTTT. Amino acids: CAISAGMNTEAFF.

This sequence joins TRBV4-1 and TRBJ1-3, with D unresolved. V lost 1 base to trimming and J lost 0 bases, with 13 bases between them. Germline values: CDR1 MGHRA, CDR2 YSYEKL. The CDR3 runs to 17 residues. In DNA, the CDR3 is TGCGCCAGCAGCCAAGGAGGGCAGAGGAGCTCTGGAAACACCATATATTTT. It codes for CASSQGGQRSSGNTIYF.

J is TRBJ1-1 and V is TRBV4-1; TRBD1 matches at 9 bases. Germline V gene data show CDR1 as MGHRA and CDR2 as YSYEKL. The J segment lost 4 bases and the V segment lost 4 bases, leaving 7 bases of the junction unmatched. The CDR3 has 15 amino acids. CDR3 sequence: CASSPQETGGTEAFF. The DNA for the CDR3 is TGCGCCAGCAGCCCCCAAGAGACAGGGGGCACTGAAGCTTTCTTT.

This clone was detected once. The CDR3 region has the DNA TGCGCCAGCAGCCAACCGAGCTCTAACTATGGCTACACCTTC. This encodes CASSQPSSNYGYTF. The chain employs TRBV4-3 and TRBJ1-2; D not certain. The V end was cut by 2 bases, the J end by 0 bases, with 7 bases between. Germline V gives CDR1 LGHNA, CDR2 YSLEER. The CDR3 totals 14 residues.

V is TRBV24-1 and J is TRBJ1-2; weak D call: TRBD1 (6 bases). The CDR3 loop spans 14 amino acids. Trimming shortened V by 3 bases and J by 7 bases, and 14 bases separated the two germline ends. Germline V gene lookup returns CDR1 KGHDR and CDR2 SFDVKD. The CDR3: CATSDPRQGGGYTF. The CDR3 nucleotides are TGTGCCACCAGTGATCCCCGCCAAGGGGGTGGCTACACCTTC.

The rearrangement joins TRBV10-3 to TRBJ2-3, with a tentative D call TRBD1 (5 bases). This CDR3 spans 15 amino acids. V was shortened by 4 bases and J by 0 bases, with 11 bases between the two germline ends. CDR1 and CDR2 from the germline V gene are ENHRY and SYGVKD. The CDR3 nucleotides are TGTGCCATCAGTGGCAGGGCCACTAGCACAGATACGCAGTATTTT. It specifies CAISGRATSTDTQYF.

This clone showed up just a few times. The V and J genes are TRBV14 and TRBJ2-2, with a possible D match to TRBD2 (5 bases). Germline loops: CDR1 SGHDN, CDR2 FVKESK. V gave up 0 bases and J gave up 0 bases, with 11 bases separating them. The CDR3 loop spans 17 amino acids. This CDR3 is CASSQDKGVPNTGELFF. The CDR3 coding sequence is TGTGCCAGCAGCCAAGATAAGGGAGTTCCGAACACCGGGGAGCTGTTTTTT.

This clone was counted once. Here the CDR3 reads CASSSGWVRSEQFF. In DNA, the CDR3 is TGTGCCAGCAGCTCGGGTTGGGTCAGAAGTGAGCAGTTCTTC. J is TRBJ2-1 and V is TRBV5-6; D is undetermined. This CDR3 comprises 14 residues. The germline V gene has CDR1 SGHDT and CDR2 YYEEEE. V was pared by 3 bases and J by 9 bases, with 16 bases between.

V and J are TRBV5-5 and TRBJ1-5; D is ambiguous. The CDR3 runs 13 residues. Germline CDR1 and CDR2: SGHKS and YYEKEE (reference sequence). V was shortened by 0 bases and J by 6 bases, with 7 bases between the two germline ends. This chain's CDR3 is CASSLAFGQPQHF. CDR3 sequence (DNA): TGTGCCAGCAGCTTGGCCTTCGGTCAGCCCCAGCATTTT.

V usage is TRBV30 and J usage is TRBJ2-5; 7 bases match TRBD2. This CDR3 spans 13 amino acids. Germline CDR1 and CDR2: GTSNPN and SVGIG (reference sequence). V shed 2 bases, J shed 1 base, and the junction held 1 base outside the gene matches. The CDR3 DNA is TGTGCCTGGAGTACGGGGGGCCAAGAGACCCAGTACTTC. The encoded protein is CAWSTGGQETQYF.

The chain is built from TRBV2 and TRBJ2-3; TRBD2 agrees at 8 bases. V was pared by 3 bases and J by 3 bases, with 2 bases of the junction left unmatched. CDR3 size: 14 residues. Germline V CDR1 and CDR2: SNHLY, FYNNEI. CDR3 loop: CASSDREGTDTQYF. CDR3 nucleotides: TGTGCCAGCAGTGACCGGGAGGGTACAGATACGCAGTATTTT.

The V call is TRBV18, the J call TRBJ2-3, with a possible D match to TRBD1 (6 bases). The V and J ends lost 4 bases and 4 bases respectively, with 21 bases between them. CDR3 length: 17 amino acids. Per germline, CDR1 KGHSH and CDR2 LQKENI. The DNA of the CDR3 is TGTGCCAGCTCACTGAACTGGGACACCCGGAGGCCAGATACGCAGTATTTT. Protein sequence: CASSLNWDTRRPDTQYF.

The chain uses TRBV4-2 and TRBJ1-6; 8 bases agree with TRBD1. In germline, CDR1 is LGHNA, CDR2 YNFKEQ. The CDR3 is 15 residues long. Trimming cost V 1 base and J 7 bases; bases outside gene matches: 3. The CDR3 nucleotides read TGTGCCAGCAGCCAAGGGACAGGGCTAAATTCACCCCTCCACTTT. Its translation is CASSQGTGLNSPLHF.

A few counts support this clone. The CDR3 loop reads CASSQDQGSTGELFF. The CDR3 bases are TGCGCCAGCAGCCAAGACCAGGGAAGCACCGGGGAGCTGTTTTTT. The chain couples TRBV4-3 to TRBJ2-2; D is perhaps TRBD1 (5 bases). Germline loops: CDR1 LGHNA, CDR2 YSLEER. Trimming cost V 0 bases and J 4 bases, with 9 bases left between them. The CDR3 covers 15 residues.

This clone was recorded once. This rearrangement joins TRBV18 to TRBJ2-1, with 8 bases lining up with TRBD2. J gave up 2 bases and V 2 bases, and 2 bases lay outside the gene matches. This CDR3 region has 15 residues. CDR1 is KGHSH, CDR2 LQKENI, per germline. CDR3 in amino acids: CASSPGLAAYNEQFF. The CDR3 nucleotides read TGTGCCAGCTCACCAGGACTAGCCGCCTACAATGAGCAGTTCTTC. The full variable domain, rest sourced from reference TRBV18 and TRBJ2-1, is NAGVMQNPRHLVRRRGQEARLRCSPMKGHSHVYWYRQLPEEGLKFMVYLQKENIIDESGMPKERFSAEFPKEGPSILRIQQVVRGDSAAYFCASSPGLAAYNEQFFGPGTRLTVL.

The V and J genes are TRBV30 and TRBJ1-1; possible D gene TRBD1, 6 bases. The V and J ends lost 3 bases and 5 bases respectively, with 16 bases between them. This CDR3 contains 14 residues. Germline CDR1 GTSNPN, CDR2 SVGIG (reference sequence). The CDR3 spells CAWSRGGARTEAFF. The CDR3, as DNA: TGTGCCTGGAGCAGGGGAGGGGCACGGACTGAAGCTTTCTTT.

This clone was seen a single time. The gene calls are TRBV28 and TRBJ2-5; TRBD1 agrees at 8 bases. J lost 3 bases, V lost 4 bases, and 7 bases had no gene match. The CDR3 loop spans 15 amino acids. Germline CDR1 MDHEN, CDR2 SYDVKM. CDR3 DNA: TGTGCCAGCAGTTCAGGGGGCGTATCCAAAGAGACCCAGTACTTC. Protein: CASSSGGVSKETQYF. Full variable domain (outside the CDR3, taken from reference TRBV28 and TRBJ2-5): DVKVTQSSRYLVKRTGEKVFLECVQDMDHENMFWYRQDPGLGLRLIYFSYDVKMKEKGDIPEGYSVSREKKERFSLILESASTNQTSMYLCASSSGGVSKETQYFGPGTRLLVL.

The J gene is TRBJ2-1, the V gene TRBV7-9; 10 bases are shared with TRBD1. Germline V CDR1 and CDR2: SEHNR, FQNEAQ (reference sequence). V gave up 0 bases and J gave up 7 bases; unmatched junction bases: 9. The CDR3 sequence is 17 residues long. This chain's CDR3 is CASSLARPGQGKNEQFF. CDR3 DNA sequence: TGTGCCAGCAGCTTAGCCCGACCGGGACAGGGGAAGAATGAGCAGTTCTTC.

V usage is TRBV24-1 and J usage is TRBJ2-5; tentatively, D is TRBD2 (5 bases). Germline CDR1 KGHDR, CDR2 SFDVKD. The germline V and J ends were trimmed by 4 bases and 5 bases, with 10 bases remaining between them. The CDR3 runs to 13 residues. The DNA of the CDR3 is TGTGCCACCAGTGAGCCGGGGTTGGAGACCCAGTACTTC. This sequence encodes CATSEPGLETQYF.

The V call is TRBV2, the J call TRBJ2-7; 13 bases are shared with TRBD2. Germline V gene sequence: CDR1 SNHLY, CDR2 FYNNEI. The CDR3 sequence is 13 residues long. The J segment lost 3 bases and the V segment lost 9 bases, leaving 2 bases of the junction unmatched. The chain's CDR3 is CARRTSGSYEQYF. The CDR3 DNA is TGTGCCAGGAGGACTAGCGGGAGCTACGAGCAGTACTTC.

The chain links TRBV30 to TRBJ1-5; 10 positions match TRBD1. This CDR3 is 14 amino acids long. CDR1 is GTSNPN, CDR2 SVGIG, per germline (reference sequence). With 2 bases clipped from V and 7 bases from J, the junction kept 5 bases outside the gene matches. This CDR3 is CAWSTGQGFQPQHF. DNA for the CDR3: TGTGCCTGGAGTACGGGACAGGGGTTCCAGCCCCAGCATTTT.

This sequence joins TRBV11-2 and TRBJ2-7; D possibly corresponds to TRBD2 (7 bases). The V end was cut by 0 bases, the J end by 6 bases, with 18 bases between. The CDR3 consists of 16 residues. Germline V lookup: CDR1 SGHAT, CDR2 FQNNGV. As DNA, the CDR3 is TGTGCCAGCAGCTTAGAGGGGGGGGCGGGAGTCCTCGAGCAGTACTTC. Translating it yields CASSLEGGAGVLEQYF.

This clone has only one observation. The chain has TRBV7-9 and TRBJ2-5; 15 nucleotides align to TRBD2. Trimming took 5 bases from V and 1 from J; bases not matched to a gene: 5. The CDR3 is 17 residues long. The germline V gene has CDR1 SEHNR and CDR2 FQNEAQ (reference sequence). CDR3 nucleotides: TGTGCCAGCAGCCCGCCGGGACTAGCGGGGGGCCAAGAGACCCAGTACTTC. This codes for CASSPPGLAGGQETQYF.